The present entry profiles one T cell receptor (beta chain) with its context. This clone was seen once. Its target antigen remains unknown. No base qualities exist here, and no much larger clone lies one base off it. Using the deep immunoSEQ assay, TCR CDR3 regions were amplified from genomic DNA by multiplex PCR. Genomic DNA extracted from each cell subset was distributed evenly over all wells of several immunoSEQ 96-well plates, and each plate served as one replicate. Each replicate PCR for sorted subsets received 200 ng genomic DNA, equal to tens of thousands of T cell genomes. Purified libraries were quantified with a Qubit 3.0 fluorometer, sized on a Bioanalyzer 2100, and re-quantified with the KAPA Library Quantification kit. Every immunoSEQ 96-well plate was sequenced on a dedicated single-read 150-cycle Illumina NextSeq 550 flow cell. Turning to the authors' computational methods: The immunoSEQ output contained only junctional sequences without quality scores, so filtering could not match that applied to full-length reads. Sequences were annotated with PyIR, a Python wrapper for IgBLAST v1.9, using IMGT germline references to assign V/J genes and CDR3. Any read was removed if the V/J assignment was weak (E-value above 1e-6), the CDR3 was missing, or the read contained stop codons, out-of-frame junctions, or ambiguous translated residues. V3J clonotypes were defined as sequences sharing an identical inferred V gene, J gene, and CDR3 amino acid sequence. The percentage overlap between two repertoires was calculated by dividing the number of shared unique clonotypes by the size of the smaller repertoire. Richness of each repertoire was evaluated using RTK rarefaction, the Chao1 estimator, and Recon v2.1 estimates of unobserved clonotypes. For all TCRbeta clonotypes obtained by the gDNA method from a few donors, generation probabilities were computed with OLGA. Imported from immuneACCESS, the table was reduced by TCRdb to in-frame sequences with V and J called. These copies leave out some clones; in studies compared against another copy, an unresolved V gene accounts for under half, and the cause of the remainder is not known. V and J calls plus clone size are reproduced from that table; the DNA served to infer D and trimming. The sample table lists fewer than 2.5 million clones, 93% of them with a count of one. More than 0.35% of the sample lies in the top ten.

The CDR3 has 14 amino acids, counting the end cysteine and phenylalanine. The DNA shown is the 42-base CDR3, in frame from base 1. V loses 2 bases, J loses 12 bases, and the germline ends lie 17 bases apart. As encoded in the germline V gene, CDR1 is MNHEY while CDR2 is SVGAGI. This record belongs to a study of shared clonotypes between healthy human individuals (dated by TCRdb to about 2020). Study-wide context: The cohort comprised a couple of women and a few men aged 18 to 49 years. Libraries were prepared and TCR repertoires were sequenced by different laboratories using diverse techniques, in order to increase sequencing depth and limit assay-specific biases. Leukapheresis yielded between about 0.85 and 9.5 billion PBMCs per donor. For each donor, CD4 naive and CD4 memory were each given three plates, CD8 naive was given two plates, and CD8 memory was given one plate. Blood TCR repertoires of about 5 healthy adults were deeply sequenced to estimate repertoire size and the extent of clonotype sharing between individuals.

Donors were healthy HIV-negative adults with no recently reported acute infections or vaccinations. All donors were Caucasian adults living in Nashville, Tennessee, USA. Magnetic negative selection was used to enrich CD4+ T cells, after which naive cells were positively selected on CD45RA and the negative fraction became the memory subset. Blood was obtained by leukapheresis, after which PBMCs were separated by Ficoll-Histopaque density gradient centrifugation and cryopreserved in liquid nitrogen vapor phase. Analytical flow cytometry was used to check the purity and quantity of every magnetically sorted T cell population. Each sorted fraction had its genomic DNA isolated and then quantified by UV absorbance on a Nanodrop 2000c. General conclusions and limits of the study: Higher generation probabilities were observed for clonotypes shared by all four sorted-subset donors than for non-shared clonotypes. Pairwise subsampling led to the expectation that sequencing depth would affect the degree of clonotype sharing among donors. Even with the large sequencing depth, rarefaction of the sorted-subset datasets indicated that sequencing was incomplete. Estimated clonotype richness was generally larger for naive than for memory subsets. When four donors were compared, the shared fraction of clonotypes was 5% to 6.5% for naive CD4, around 3.5% for naive CD8, 2% to 2.5% for memory CD4, and around 0.4% for memory CD8. Because the study included a small number of donors, the genetic and exposure-history diversity represented was limited. Sampling was restricted to blood, and TCR repertoires in tissues likely differ from the TCR repertoires found in blood.

Sequences were obtained from naive CD4+ T cells from PBMCs. The cell subset or site label, as the study defines it: CD45RA+ positively selected. The TCR was taken from a man aged 18-30 years in good health. Some clones in this sample may be carry-over from other donors' samples. The receptor chain draws on TRBV6-5 and TRBJ2-1, with the D gene possibly TRBD1 or TRBD2, each one fitting 5 bases. The encoded CDR3 is CASSYAGRSRGQFF. The nucleotide sequence is given as TGTGCCAGCAGTTACGCTGGGAGATCGAGGGGGCAGTTCTTC.